The T cell receptor delta chain under discussion was sequenced for a study of gamma-delta chains in newborns, infants, children. Whole-study context: Microbial exposure reportedly drives polyclonal innate γδ T cell expansion after birth.

TCRdb re-called clones from the reads via CATT. The sample contains roughly 7,400 delta-chain clones, about 11% of which appear only once. The V gene's germline CDR1 is GEAIGNYY and CDR2 EKD. The CDR3 length is 22 residues. The J gene was not called, though the V gene is TRDV2; the table gives TRDD3 as D, unverified against the DNA. What was sequenced was blood. This sequence originates from a child who was a newborn, infant or young child, either healthy, febrile or measles-vaccinated (not recorded which). CDR3 sequence reads: CACDRLPGDTALGGRYTDKLIF. CDR3 coding DNA: TGTGCCTGTGACCGCCTACCGGGGGATACCGCTTTAGGGGGACGATACACCGATAAACTCATCTTC.